The following is a T cell receptor beta chain sequence with its context. The antigen is undetermined. This entry comes from a study of T cells expressing NK-cell markers. General study results and limits: CD8+ T cells in roughly six donors included dominant NKG2C+ clonotypes at about 1.0-7.5%.

From the 5' RACE reads, TCRdb lists one entry per CDR3 protein and no DNA. Here the sample table reports around 280,000 distinct CDR3 sequences. The germline V gene has CDR1 DFQATT and CDR2 SNEGSKA (reference sequence). The CDR3 is made up of 16 amino acids. This receptor was identified in a man younger than 35 in good health. Specimen: blood T cells: a sorted CD56 or NKG2C T cell subset, CD4+ or CD8+ T cells, or bulk PBMC T cells (not recorded which). The chain joins TRBV20-1 to TRBJ1-4; TCRdb's D call of TRBD1 is untestable without DNA. The CDR3 region is CSDMGHGQTQREKLFF.